This T cell receptor beta chain was obtained from a study of identical twins listed by TCRdb under 2016. For the study in its entirety: To test whether fetal clonotypes persist, this study deep-sequenced TCR alpha and beta repertoires from monozygotic twins, from unrelated adults of various ages, and from cord blood. Replicate twin experiments were performed at different times using different library preparation protocols to rule out contamination.

Library preparation employed 5' RACE. Sequencing instrument: Illumina HiSeq 2000. A universal primer binding site was introduced by template switching, and a unique molecular identifier was present in the final cDNA, enabling accurate counting of TCR cDNA molecules. First-strand cDNA for TCR alpha and beta chains was synthesized from specific primers in the conserved constant-segment region. To control for contamination, every cDNA library was double barcoded, receiving both a SMART-Mk sample barcode and Illumina barcodes. TruSeq adapter sequences and Illumina sample barcodes were added in two successive PCR steps. Sequencing of the TCR alpha and beta cDNA libraries was done on the Illumina HiSeq platform using custom primers. The paper's data handling went like this. Raw reads were processed with MiGEC to extract unique molecular identifiers, and MiXCR was used to determine CDR3 positions. Recombination models were inferred per individual with the repgenHMM and IGoR tools using an EM algorithm. The tcR package in R was used for shared clonotype analysis, with sharing normalized by the product of cloneset sizes. To study raw recombination free of thymic and clonal selection effects, out-of-frame nonproductive sequences were analyzed. TCRdb reanalyzed the raw reads on its own, using fastp at Q25 for trimming and MiXCR for clone calling, and kept in-frame beta chains. Duplicate CDR3 protein sequences are folded into a single record with the most common DNA and genes. What appears here as the V and J calls and clone size reflects TCRdb's work, not the paper's. The sample profile shows approximately 220,000 distinct CDR3 sequences; around 8.1% of them were found once. Roughly 2% of the sample belongs to the ten largest clones.

At least ten counts were recorded for this clonotype. Its recognized antigen is unknown. No per-base quality is available; no much larger clone lies one base away. Reading the germline V gene (reference sequence) gives CDR1 LNHNV and CDR2 YYDKDF. The CDR3 numbers 17 residues from cysteine through phenylalanine. Here the CDR3 DNA is all that survives: 51 bases in frame from base 1. Relative to germline, V is 3 bases shorter and J is 0 bases shorter, with 15 bases between their ends. Overall study results and their limits: Excess twin sharing in beta out-of-frame sequences was weaker because fewer shared sequences lowered the signal-to-noise ratio. Out-of-frame TCR alpha sequences shared between twins showed an excess of low generation-probability sequences compared with coincidental sharing between unrelated individuals. Invariant T cells such as MAIT and iNKT could partly confound zero-insertion analyses, though diverse VJ usage argued against this for most clonotypes. Because the same donors could not be followed over many years, the conclusions relied on cross-sectional statistical analysis. Fewer insertions were carried by abundant cord blood beta clonotypes; a weaker similar trend was observed in young adult naive repertoires, while no such trend was observed in memory repertoires. In monozygotic twins, recombination models systematically underestimated out-of-frame TCR alpha sharing, but the models matched the sharing seen between unrelated individuals.

All donors were healthy Caucasians. The twin cohort consisted of three pairs of female monozygotic twins, all aged about 18 to 29 years. Using Miltenyi CD45RO+ enrichment and human naive T-cell isolation kits, memory (CD45RO+) and naive T cells were isolated from PBMC. The sample was also reused in another study, on yellow fever vaccine responses in identical twins. In that second paper, the authors write: The T cell response to vaccination in identical twins was reported by the authors to appear partly convergent and partly personalized. The study precisely tracked vaccine-responding T cell clones in identical twins.

The receptor comes from a young woman in good health. This chain joins TRBV15 to TRBJ2-4, with TRBD2 tentatively as D gene (6 bases match). Source material: memory (CD45RO+) T cells sorted from blood. This specimen's cell subset or site label, per the study, means: CD45RO+ enriched T cells. The nucleotides are TGTGCCACCAGCAGCCGACTAGAGAATCGAGCCAAAAACATTCAGTACTTC. Its product reads: CATSSRLENRAKNIQYF.